This TCR beta chain is drawn from a study of radiation and T cells in renal cell carcinoma. Trimming shortened V by 5 bases and J by 4 bases, and 14 bases separated the two germline ends. The CDR3 loop spans 15 amino acids. Germline V CDR1 and CDR2: LNHDA, SQIVND (reference sequence). Described time point: blood 4 weeks post-SBRT, at nephrectomy. Treatment noted: 15 Gy SBRT to primary tumor, nephrectomy 4 weeks later. Assay used: immunoSEQ multiplex PCR; TCRdb lists only in-frame clones, some missing. The sample holds over 90,000 clones, around 80% seen once. Source: blood, taken from a patient whose treatment included radiotherapy and nephrectomy. The V gene is TRBV19, the J gene TRBJ1-4; unclear D gene. This clonotype was obtained from a man aged 55 to 70 with renal cell carcinoma. As DNA, the CDR3 is TGTGCCAGTAGTGACGGGATCGACGATAATGAAAAACTGTTTTTT. Residues: CASSDGIDDNEKLFF.